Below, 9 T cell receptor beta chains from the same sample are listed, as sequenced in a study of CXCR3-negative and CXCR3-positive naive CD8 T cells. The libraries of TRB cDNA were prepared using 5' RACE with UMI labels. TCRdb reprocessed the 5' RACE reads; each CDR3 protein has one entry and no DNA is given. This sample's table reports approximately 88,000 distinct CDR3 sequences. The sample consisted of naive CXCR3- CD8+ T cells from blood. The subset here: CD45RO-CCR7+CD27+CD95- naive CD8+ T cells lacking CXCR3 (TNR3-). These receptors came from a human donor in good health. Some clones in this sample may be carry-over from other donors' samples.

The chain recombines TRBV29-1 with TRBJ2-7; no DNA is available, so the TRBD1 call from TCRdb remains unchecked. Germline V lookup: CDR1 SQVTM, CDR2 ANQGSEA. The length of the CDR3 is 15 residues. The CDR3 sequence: CSVARGQGKAYEQYF.

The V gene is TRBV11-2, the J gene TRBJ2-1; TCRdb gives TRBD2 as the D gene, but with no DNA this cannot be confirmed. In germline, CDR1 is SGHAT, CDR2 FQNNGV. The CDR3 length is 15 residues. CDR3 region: CASSIGTSGGFEQFF. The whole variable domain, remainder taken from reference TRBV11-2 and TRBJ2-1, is EAGVAQSPRYKIIEKRQSVAFWCNPISGHATLYWYQQILGQGPKLLIQFQNNGVVDDSQLPKDRFSAERLKGVDSTLKIQPAKLEDSAVYLCASSIGTSGGFEQFFGPGTRLTVL.

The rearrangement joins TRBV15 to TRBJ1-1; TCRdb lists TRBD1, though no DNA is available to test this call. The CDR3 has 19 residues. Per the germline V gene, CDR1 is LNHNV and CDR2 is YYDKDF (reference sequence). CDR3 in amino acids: CATSRDSGTGGFENTEAFF.

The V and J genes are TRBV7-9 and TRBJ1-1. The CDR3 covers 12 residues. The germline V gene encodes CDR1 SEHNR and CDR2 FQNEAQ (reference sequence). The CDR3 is CASSQGVAEAFF.

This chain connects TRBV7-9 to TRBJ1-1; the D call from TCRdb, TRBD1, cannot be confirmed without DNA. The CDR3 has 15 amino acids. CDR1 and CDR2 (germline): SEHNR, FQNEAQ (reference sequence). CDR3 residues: CASSLVIRGDTEAFF.

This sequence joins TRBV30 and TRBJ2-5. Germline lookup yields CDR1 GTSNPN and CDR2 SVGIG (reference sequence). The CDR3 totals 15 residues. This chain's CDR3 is CAWSDAPGAQETQYF.

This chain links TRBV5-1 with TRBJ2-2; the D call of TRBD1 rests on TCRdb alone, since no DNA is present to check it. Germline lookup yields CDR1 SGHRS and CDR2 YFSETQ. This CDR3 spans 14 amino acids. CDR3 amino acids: CASSSPQGPGELFF.

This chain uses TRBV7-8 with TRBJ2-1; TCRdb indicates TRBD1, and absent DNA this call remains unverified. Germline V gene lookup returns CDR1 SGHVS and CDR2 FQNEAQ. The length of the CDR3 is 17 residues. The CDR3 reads CASTEGAGGTGWDEQFF.

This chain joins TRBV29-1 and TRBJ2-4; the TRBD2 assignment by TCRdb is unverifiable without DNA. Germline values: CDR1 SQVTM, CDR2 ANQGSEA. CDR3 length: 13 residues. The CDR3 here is CSSSGANGNIQYF.